This T cell receptor beta chain was sequenced in a study of cytomegalovirus exposure and HLA in healthy donors. Study conclusions and caveats: It was reported that the classifier diagnosed cytomegalovirus status with high specificity and sensitivity in both the original and validation cohorts. Three of the chains that were CMV-associated were confirmed in vitro to be specific for CMV antigens. Later analysis revealed greater clonal expansion in HLA-associated TCR beta chains than in equally common others.

Comments on this clone: What it recognizes is unknown.

These donors, healthy bone marrow donors, were studied. The PCR ran on 60 Vbeta and 13 Jbeta primers. TCRdb keeps only in-frame clones here, not all; method: immunoSEQ multiplex PCR. The sample includes about 140,000 clones, around 78% of them seen just once. CDR1 and CDR2 (germline): SGHDN, FVKESK. The junction had 10 bases not matched to a gene; V was cut back by 1 base and J by 5 bases. The CDR3 length is 16 residues. The sequence derives from a woman aged 18-35 years in good health and CMV-seropositive. The sequenced sample consisted of PBMCs. The V gene is TRBV14, the J gene TRBJ2-5; TRBD1 matches 7 bases. CDR3 sequence: CASSQGTGDFAETQYF. The CDR3 bases are TGTGCCAGCAGCCAAGGCACAGGGGATTTTGCTGAGACCCAGTACTTC. The full variable domain, in which reference TRBV14 and TRBJ2-5 provide the parts outside the CDR3, is EAGVTQFPSHSVIEKGQTVTLRCDPISGHDNLYWYRRVMGKEIKFLLHFVKESKQDESGMPNNRFLAERTGGTYSTLKVQPAELEDSGVYFCASSQGTGDFAETQYFGPGTRLLVL.